This entry features one T cell receptor beta chain sequence. The length of the CDR3 is 14 residues. Trimming stripped 5 bases from V and 3 bases from J, with 11 bases between. Germline-derived CDR1 and CDR2 are LNHDA and SQIVND (reference sequence). CD8+ and CD4+ T cells taken from blood had their TCR beta sequenced. Both CD4+ and CD8+ T cells were negatively isolated, and TEMRA cells underwent FACS enrichment. This specimen belongs to a study of CD8 T cells in Susac syndrome. Reverse transcription of about 0.45 to 1 ug RNA was carried out with random hexamers. Amplification of TCR beta CDR3 spanned 54 Vbeta and 13 Jbeta via immunoSEQ multiplex PCR. TCRdb independently ran MiXCR on the immunoSEQ multiplex PCR reads; one entry per CDR3 protein. Among fewer than 350,000 distinct CDR3 sequences listed, approximately 90% were seen once.

The sequenced material came from CD4+ T cells from PBMCs. This chain uses TRBV19 with TRBJ1-5; D is unresolved. This receptor was identified in a human donor with multiple sclerosis. The CDR3 sequence: CASSLRRTNQPQHF. The CDR3 DNA reads as TGTGCCAGTAGTCTACGCAGGACCAATCAGCCCCAGCATTTT.